This T cell receptor beta chain was profiled in a study of cytomegalovirus exposure and HLA in healthy donors. Study-wide context: Inside one of the first data releases sat about 85 million unique TCRs taken from HLA-typed donors.

The V gene lost 3 bases and the J gene lost 5 bases, with 10 bases spanning the gap. Germline V lookup: CDR1 SNHLY, CDR2 FYNNEI. This CDR3 has 13 amino acids. It was with 60 Vbeta and 13 Jbeta primers that the PCR ran. Produced via immunoSEQ multiplex PCR; TCRdb's table is partial and in-frame only. The repertoire holds fewer than 200,000 clones, with roughly 80% as singletons. Note on this clone: What it binds is not known.

Findings of the study overall: In a later analysis, across HLA loci, associated TCR counts were highest for DRB1, lowest for HLA-C. CMV serostatus stood as the only immune exposure information on hand. The authors reported that TCR beta sequences could predict HLA-A and HLA-B alleles. These predictions were accurate for most subjects in the first cohort.

The receptor was derived from a woman younger than 30 in good health and CMV-seronegative. V and J are TRBV2 and TRBJ2-5; possible D gene TRBD2, 5 bases. Sequenced input: PBMCs. The CDR3 region has the DNA TGTGCCAGCAGTGAGGGGTCGGGGGAGACCCAGTACTTC. As protein: CASSEGSGETQYF.